Listed here are 18 T cell receptor beta chains from one sample, sequenced in a study of blood T cell repertoires in COVID-19. Clones were read by immunoSEQ multiplex PCR, and TCRdb kept only the in-frame ones, dropping some. This sample has 52,000 or so clones, with over 75% found just once. The sample taken for sequencing was peripheral blood. Every receptor here comes from a human donor in a cohort sampled during active COVID-19.

In its sample, this clone was seen a few times. This chain joins TRBV6-5 and TRBJ1-2; TRBD1 is a possible D gene (5 bases). CDR1 and CDR2 from the germline V gene are MNHEY and SVGAGI. V lost 0 bases, J lost 4 bases, and 12 bases lay in between. The CDR3 is made up of 15 amino acids. Here the CDR3 reads CASSYSQGLPYGYTF. CDR3 DNA sequence: TGTGCCAGCAGTTACTCCCAGGGCCTTCCCTATGGCTACACCTTC.

The gene calls are TRBV28 and TRBJ2-7; 7 bases align to TRBD2. Trimming took 6 bases from V and 2 from J; bases not matched to a gene: 4. The CDR3 covers 13 residues. The germline V gene encodes CDR1 MDHEN and CDR2 SYDVKM. The CDR3 coding sequence is TGTGCCAGCAGCAAAGGGACTACCTACGAGCAGTACTTC. This codes for CASSKGTTYEQYF.

The rearrangement uses TRBV5-1 and TRBJ1-1; D gene uncertain. CDR3 size: 16 residues. Germline values: CDR1 SGHRS, CDR2 YFSETQ. V shed 3 bases and J shed 1 base, with 16 bases lying between them. The CDR3 sequence: CASSSSTSGANTEAFF. The DNA of the CDR3 is TGCGCCAGCAGCTCATCAACTTCCGGTGCGAACACTGAAGCTTTCTTT.

This chain's CDR3 is CASSPTGTGSYTDTQYF. The CDR3 bases are TGTGCCAGCTCACCCACCGGGACAGGGTCTTACACAGATACGCAGTATTTT. The chain uses TRBV18 and TRBJ2-3, with TRBD1 matching over 9 bases. Germline CDR1 reads KGHSH; CDR2 reads LQKENI. There are 17 residues in the CDR3. The junction had 9 bases not matched to a gene; V was cut back by 3 bases and J by 2 bases.

J is TRBJ1-4 and V is TRBV6-5; 9 nucleotides match TRBD1. Trimming cost V 0 bases and J 8 bases; bases outside gene matches: 4. Looked up from germline, CDR1 is MNHEY and CDR2 is SVGAGI. CDR3 length: 15 amino acids. CDR3 DNA sequence: TGTGCCAGCAGTTACTCGTGGACAGGGGAAGAAAAACTGTTTTTT. This encodes CASSYSWTGEEKLFF.

This sequence joins TRBV9 and TRBJ2-1, with D perhaps TRBD2 (5 bases). The CDR3 is made up of 15 amino acids. Germline values: CDR1 SGDLS, CDR2 YYNGEE. V was shortened by 0 bases and J by 9 bases, with 16 bases between the two germline ends. In DNA form, the CDR3 reads TGTGCCAGCAGCGTAGAAGGGCGTAGCGCGGGTGAGCAGTTCTTC. It is translated as CASSVEGRSAGEQFF.

This clone was detected only once. The rearrangement links TRBV10-1 to TRBJ2-4, with 7 bases aligning to TRBD1. Trimming at V came to 3 bases and at J to 4 bases, leaving 6 bases not matched to a gene. CDR3 length: 15 amino acids. The germline gives CDR1 WNHNN, CDR2 SYGVQD (reference sequence). CDR3 nucleotide sequence: TGCGCCAGCAGTGATGCTGGCAGGGGGAAAAACATTCAGTACTTC. Its protein is CASSDAGRGKNIQYF.

This chain uses TRBV11-3 with TRBJ2-3; D not certain. CDR1 and CDR2 (germline): SGHNT, YENEEA. Trimming pared 5 bases from V and 4 bases from J, leaving 13 bases between. The CDR3 totals 14 residues. This CDR3 is CASSLGSSADTQYF. The DNA for the CDR3 is TGTGCCAGCAGCCTCGGGTCATCGGCAGATACGCAGTATTTT. The full variable domain, rest sourced from reference TRBV11-3 and TRBJ2-3, is EAGVVQSPRYKIIEKKQPVAFWCNPISGHNTLYWYLQNLGQGPELLIRYENEEAVDDSQLPKDRFSAERLKGVDSTLKIQPAELGDSAVYLCASSLGSSADTQYFGPGTRLTVL.

This chain connects TRBV5-1 to TRBJ1-2, with 9 bases aligning to TRBD1. V trimming: 0 bases; J trimming: 7 bases; junction bases outside the gene matches: 4. Germline V CDR1 and CDR2: SGHRS, YFSETQ. The length of the CDR3 is 14 residues. This CDR3 reads CASSLEGTGSGYTF. CDR3 nucleotide sequence: TGCGCCAGCAGCTTGGAAGGGACAGGGAGTGGCTACACCTTC.

This chain uses TRBV25-1 with TRBJ2-7; 7 positions agree with TRBD1. The V gene's germline CDR1 is MGHDK and CDR2 SYGVNS. The CDR3 length is 14 residues. The V gene end was trimmed by 7 bases and the J gene end by 5 bases; junction bases not matched to a gene: 11. CDR3 sequence (DNA): TGTGCCAGCACCTCCGGGACAGTTTCGGACGAGCAGTACTTC. Protein sequence: CASTSGTVSDEQYF.

The gene calls are TRBV28 and TRBJ2-7; maybe TRBD2 (7 bases). V lost 2 bases, J lost 2 bases, and 13 bases lay in between. The length of the CDR3 is 15 residues. Germline values: CDR1 MDHEN, CDR2 SYDVKM. CDR3 in DNA: TGTGCCAGCAGTTTAGGGGGCGGGGGCCCCTACGAGCAGTACTTC. Translated: CASSLGGGGPYEQYF.

The chain is built from TRBV12-5 and TRBJ2-1, with 10 bases identical to TRBD2. There are 14 residues in the CDR3. With 11 bases clipped from V and 7 bases from J, the junction kept 11 bases outside the gene matches. CDR1 is LGHNT and CDR2 is FRNRAP in the germline V gene. CDR3 protein: CAWSGSGRGNEQFF. The CDR3 DNA reads TGTGCTTGGTCGGGGAGCGGGAGGGGTAATGAGCAGTTCTTC.

V is TRBV19 and J is TRBJ2-5, with TRBD2 matching over 12 bases. Looked up from germline, CDR1 is LNHDA and CDR2 is SQIVND (reference sequence). Trimming at V came to 6 bases and at J to 5 bases, leaving 4 bases not matched to a gene. The CDR3 is 14 amino acids. The CDR3 DNA follows: TGTGCCAGTAGCTTACTAGCGGGAGGTGAGACCCAGTACTTC. Translating gives CASSLLAGGETQYF. Using reference TRBV19 and TRBJ2-5 for the parts outside the CDR3, the full variable domain is DGGITQSPKYLFRKEGQNVTLSCEQNLNHDAMYWYRQDPGQGLRLIYYSQIVNDFQKGDIAEGYSVSREKKESFPLTVTSAQKNPTAFYLCASSLLAGGETQYFGPGTRLLVL.

This clone was observed a handful of times. V usage is TRBV12-3 or TRBV12-4 and J usage is TRBJ1-3, with TRBD1 as a possible D gene (5 bases). The CDR3 runs 13 residues. The V end lost 8 bases, the J end lost 2 bases, and 10 bases lay between the germline ends. CDR3 region: CASWGGAGNTIYF. The CDR3 DNA reads as TGTGCCAGCTGGGGGGGAGCTGGAAACACCATATATTTT.

The J gene is TRBJ2-3, the V gene TRBV7-2; 13 positions agree with TRBD2. This CDR3 is 17 amino acids long. The germline V gene encodes CDR1 SGHTA and CDR2 FQGNSA. V shed 6 bases and J 0 bases; nucleotides not matched to a gene: 6. The DNA for the CDR3 is TGTGCCAGCAGACCCCCGGGACTAGCGGGAAGCACAGATACGCAGTATTTT. Residues: CASRPPGLAGSTDTQYF.

The chain employs TRBV5-1 and TRBJ1-2, with D unclear. The CDR3 runs to 13 residues. Germline V gene sequence: CDR1 SGHRS, CDR2 YFSETQ. The V gene lost 1 base and the J gene lost 3 bases, with 7 bases spanning the gap. Here the CDR3 reads CASSLTGDYGYTF. The CDR3 nucleotides read TGCGCCAGCAGCTTGACCGGGGACTATGGCTACACCTTC.

The V call is TRBV28, the J call TRBJ2-7, with TRBD1 matching over 7 bases. The CDR3 spans 13 residues. Germline V gene lookup returns CDR1 MDHEN and CDR2 SYDVKM. V lost 5 bases and J lost 4; bases outside the gene matches: 5. The CDR3 DNA follows: TGTGCCAGCAGTCTCCGGGACAGTTACGAGCAGTACTTC. It translates to CASSLRDSYEQYF.

The gene calls are TRBV7-2 and TRBJ2-7; 8 positions agree with TRBD2. The CDR3 runs 15 residues. Germline values: CDR1 SGHTA, CDR2 FQGNSA. The ends lost 6 bases at V and 4 bases at J; junction bases unmatched: 11. The CDR3 here is CASRKQLADPYEQYF. In DNA form, the CDR3 reads TGTGCCAGCAGGAAGCAACTAGCGGATCCGTACGAGCAGTACTTC.